The 25 T cell receptor beta chains listed next were all sequenced from one sample in a study of T cells in Graves' hyperthyroidism and ophthalmopathy. Researchers amplified the TCR beta CDR3 regions from RNA transcripts. Researchers ran a first-round RT-PCR on the TCR CDR3 using the HTBI primer set. TCRdb analysed the multiplex PCR reads with MiXCR anew, one entry per CDR3 protein. This table has around 600,000 distinct CDR3 sequences, 12% to 15% appearing once. Sequencing used blood. These receptors all stem from a woman under 30 with Graves' ophthalmopathy.

This clonotype has at least ten counts. The rearrangement joins TRBV7-9 to TRBJ2-7; TRBD1 is a possible D gene (6 bases). This CDR3 is built from 14 residues. Trimming took 1 base from V and 2 from J, leaving 9 bases between them. CDR1 and CDR2 from the germline V gene are SEHNR and FQNEAQ (reference sequence). The CDR3 DNA reads TGTGCCAGCAGCTTAGTACCAGGGGCCTACGAGCAGTACTTC. Translating it yields CASSLVPGAYEQYF.

On this clonotype: A much larger clone lies a single base off, so this may be a read error. The rearrangement links TRBV7-3 to TRBJ2-1, with D perhaps matching TRBD2 (7 bases). There are 16 residues in the CDR3. Germline CDR1 SGHTA, CDR2 FQGTGA. The CDR3 nucleotides read TGTGCCAGCAGCCCCCGGTCCGGGGGGCGCTACAATGAGCAGCTCTTC. It specifies CASSPRSGGRYNEQLF.

This clonotype was recorded at least ten times. The V gene is TRBV7-6, the J gene TRBJ1-6, with 7 nucleotides matching TRBD1. With 0 bases clipped from V and 8 bases from J, the junction kept 4 bases outside the gene matches. The CDR3 has 15 amino acids. From germline, CDR1 is SGHVS and CDR2 FNYEAQ. DNA for the CDR3: TGTGCCAGCAGCTTAGCAGGGGGCGATTATTCACCCCTCCACTTT. Its protein product is CASSLAGGDYSPLHF.

Ten or more counts support this clonotype. V usage is TRBV9 and J usage is TRBJ1-4, with a tentative D call TRBD1 (5 bases). Trimming took off 1 base at V and 6 bases at J, with 10 bases between the two ends. Germline V gives CDR1 SGDLS, CDR2 YYNGEE. CDR3 length: 14 residues. The chain's CDR3 is CASSVSGTHEKLFF. In DNA form, the CDR3 reads TGTGCCAGCAGCGTATCCGGGACGCATGAAAAACTGTTTTTT.

In this sample, this clonotype turned up many times. The CDR3 here is CASSFPRDETLLRGEQFF. CDR3 DNA sequence: TGTGCCAGCAGCTTCCCCCGGGACGAGACCCTTCTTCGCGGTGAGCAGTTCTTC. The chain links TRBV7-3 to TRBJ2-1; D could derive from TRBD1 or TRBD2 (5 bases each). Germline V gene sequence: CDR1 SGHTA, CDR2 FQGTGA. V was clipped by 3 bases and J by 9 bases, with 27 bases between them. The CDR3 is made up of 18 amino acids.

The chain recombines TRBV28 with TRBJ1-5, with TRBD1 matching over 10 bases. Germline values: CDR1 MDHEN, CDR2 SYDVKM. With V trimmed by 6 bases and J by 11 bases, 4 bases remained unmatched. The CDR3 covers 12 residues. The DNA for the CDR3 is TGTGCCAGCAGGTCCGGGACAGGGGCCCAGCATTTT. Amino acids: CASRSGTGAQHF.

Worth noting for this clonotype: Possible read error: a much larger clone is one base away. Because the CDR3 is missing its conserved closing phenylalanine or tryptophan, this is likely a read error. The CDR3 DNA is TGTGCCAGCAGCCCCCGACTAGCGGGAGGCTACGAGCAGTACCTC. It is translated as CASSPRLAGGYEQYL. The chain combines TRBV3-1 with TRBJ2-7; 13 bases map to TRBD2. Germline V gene sequence: CDR1 LGHDT, CDR2 YNNKEL (reference sequence). This CDR3 region has 15 residues. V dropped 4 bases and J dropped 3; count of bases not matched to a gene: 3.

Only a few counts were recorded for this clonotype. The J gene is TRBJ2-2, the V gene TRBV18; D uncertain. Germline CDR1 KGHSH, CDR2 LQKENI. Trimming shortened V by 5 bases and J by 2 bases, and 9 bases separated the two germline ends. This CDR3 has 14 amino acids. CDR3 region: CASSLFSNTGELFF. For the CDR3, the DNA is TGTGCCAGCTCATTATTTTCAAACACCGGGGAGCTGTTTTTT.

This clonotype was observed many times. This chain uses TRBV12-3 or TRBV12-4 with TRBJ1-2, with TRBD1 identical over 8 bases. The V gene end was trimmed by 6 bases and the J gene end by 7 bases; junction bases not matched to a gene: 13. This CDR3 is 15 amino acids long. The CDR3 coding sequence is TGTGCCAGCAGCGAACTTCAGGGGGCCGCCAGTGGCTACACCTTC. This gives the protein CASSELQGAASGYTF.

This clonotype was counted a few times. The J gene is TRBJ2-1, the V gene TRBV5-4, with 15 bases lining up with TRBD2. The CDR3 has 17 residues. Unmatched junction bases numbered 4, after V lost 2 bases and J lost 4 bases. The V gene's germline CDR1 is SGHNT and CDR2 YYREEE (reference sequence). CDR3: CASSLGLAGGVYNEQFF. The CDR3 nucleotides are TGTGCCAGCAGCTTAGGACTAGCGGGAGGGGTTTACAATGAGCAGTTCTTC.

The chain recombines TRBV25-1 with TRBJ1-2; 7 nucleotides match TRBD1. The CDR3 covers 14 residues. CDR1 is MGHDK and CDR2 is SYGVNS in the germline V gene. J lost 8 bases, V lost 3 bases, and 9 bases had no gene match. This CDR3 is CASSDPGTVGGYTF. The CDR3 nucleotides are TGTGCCAGCAGTGACCCCGGGACAGTAGGCGGCTACACCTTC.

This chain uses TRBV19 with TRBJ1-1, with D tentatively TRBD1 (5 bases). The CDR3 contains 12 residues. CDR1 is LNHDA, CDR2 SQIVND, per germline (reference sequence). Trimming stripped 7 bases from V and 7 bases from J, with 13 bases between. The CDR3 region has the DNA TGTGCCAGTACTCCCGGGGCTCGTGAAGCTTTCTTT. It specifies CASTPGAREAFF.

This clonotype was picked up many times. This rearrangement joins TRBV18 to TRBJ1-1; D unresolved. Germline-derived CDR1 and CDR2 are KGHSH and LQKENI. This CDR3 region has 13 residues. Trimming stripped 6 bases from V and 3 bases from J, with 11 bases between. In nucleotides, the CDR3 is TGTGCCAGCTCCGTTCTCAGAGACACTGAAGCTTTCTTT. Translating it yields CASSVLRDTEAFF.

The J gene is TRBJ2-1, the V gene TRBV9; 8 nucleotides agree with TRBD1. CDR1 SGDLS and CDR2 YYNGEE come from the germline V gene. This CDR3 contains 15 residues. The V and J ends lost 0 bases and 5 bases, in that order; junction bases with no gene match: 4. CDR3 in amino acids: CASSVAGQAHNEQFF. The CDR3, as DNA: TGTGCCAGCAGCGTAGCGGGACAGGCACACAATGAGCAGTTCTTC. The full variable domain, its missing parts supplied by reference TRBV9 and TRBJ2-1, is DSGVTQTPKHLITATGQRVTLRCSPRSGDLSVYWYQQSLDQGLQFLIQYYNGEERAKGNILERFSAQQFPDLHSELNLSSLELGDSALYFCASSVAGQAHNEQFFGPGTRLTVL.

This clonotype was seen at least ten times. The CDR3 loop is CASSLTWDQNTIYF. CDR3 sequence (DNA): TGTGCCAGCAGTCTTACGTGGGATCAAAACACCATATATTTT. This chain connects TRBV7-2 to TRBJ1-3; D unresolved. Germline-derived CDR1 and CDR2 are SGHTA and FQGNSA. Trimming pared 6 bases from V and 6 bases from J, leaving 15 bases between. The CDR3 is 14 amino acids.

This clonotype was seen many times. The chain uses TRBV7-2 and TRBJ2-7, with D tentatively TRBD1 (5 bases). CDR3 length equals 15 residues. CDR1 and CDR2 from the germline V gene are SGHTA and FQGNSA. The V gene lost 4 bases and the J gene lost 0 bases, with 13 bases spanning the gap. CDR3 loop: CASSSRQPASYEQYF. The CDR3 coding sequence is TGTGCCAGCAGCTCCCGACAGCCAGCCTCCTACGAGCAGTACTTC.

This clonotype was counted only a few times. The chain joins TRBV6-1 to TRBJ1-1; weak D call: TRBD1 (6 bases). Trimming took 7 bases from V and 2 from J, leaving 11 bases between them. The CDR3 contains 13 residues. Germline V CDR1 and CDR2: MNHNS, SASEGT. The CDR3 DNA reads as TGTGCCAGCAAAGGGACATTTAACACTGAAGCTTTCTTT. Residues: CASKGTFNTEAFF.

This clonotype was detected only a few times. The J gene is TRBJ2-3, the V gene TRBV30, with a weak D call TRBD2 (6 bases). Germline V gene data show CDR1 as GTSNPN and CDR2 as SVGIG (reference sequence). V lost 3 bases and J 0 bases, leaving 19 bases between the germline ends. The CDR3 extends over 17 amino acids. CDR3 loop: CAWSGAGGYTSTDTQYF. CDR3 in DNA: TGTGCCTGGAGCGGAGCGGGCGGATACACTAGCACAGATACGCAGTATTTT.

The CDR3 protein is CASTPGLATGELFF. DNA for the CDR3: TGTGCCAGCACCCCGGGACTAGCCACCGGGGAGCTGTTTTTT. The chain employs TRBV9 and TRBJ2-2; 9 positions agree with TRBD2. The CDR3 consists of 14 residues. The V gene's germline CDR1 is SGDLS and CDR2 YYNGEE. After removal of 6 bases from V and 4 bases from J, the junction contained 4 bases not matched to a gene.

This clonotype appeared many times. This chain links TRBV2 with TRBJ1-4; D might be TRBD1 (6 bases). V was clipped by 4 bases and J by 5 bases, with 8 bases between them. The germline V gene has CDR1 SNHLY and CDR2 FYNNEI. This CDR3 spans 13 amino acids. As DNA, the CDR3 is TGTGCCAGCAGTGGCGACAGGAATGAAAAACTGTTTTTT. Protein: CASSGDRNEKLFF.

This clonotype was found many times. This chain uses TRBV4-2 with TRBJ2-3, with 7 bases lining up with TRBD2. The V gene's germline CDR1 is LGHNA and CDR2 YNFKEQ. This CDR3 has 16 amino acids. The junction had 12 bases not matched to a gene; V was cut back by 4 bases and J by 5 bases. For the CDR3, the DNA is TGTGCCAGCAGCCCGAGACTAGCCGGCGAGGGAGATACGCAGTATTTT. This translates into CASSPRLAGEGDTQYF.

The table lists this clonotype with a few counts. The rearrangement links TRBV13 to TRBJ2-7, with D possibly being TRBD1 (6 bases). Trimming removed 4 bases from V and 1 base from J, with 11 bases in between. The CDR3 extends over 14 amino acids. Germline values: CDR1 PRHDT, CDR2 FYEKMQ (reference sequence). CDR3 protein: CASSSIQGSYEQYF. CDR3 in DNA: TGTGCCAGCAGCTCCATACAGGGTTCCTACGAGCAGTACTTC. Full variable domain (missing parts from reference TRBV13 and TRBJ2-7): AAGVIQSPRHLIKEKRETATLKCYPIPRHDTVYWYQQGPGQDPQFLISFYEKMQSDKGSIPDRFSAQQFSDYHSELNMSSLELGDSALYFCASSSIQGSYEQYFGPGTRLTVT.

At least ten counts were recorded for this clonotype. V usage is TRBV7-3 and J usage is TRBJ2-2; 11 bases fit TRBD2. This CDR3 is 16 amino acids long. The V and J ends lost 6 bases and 2 bases, in that order; junction bases with no gene match: 5. Germline V CDR1 and CDR2: SGHTA, FQGTGA. Written as DNA, the CDR3 is TGTGCCAGCAGTTACGGACTAGCGGGCAACACCGGGGAGCTGTTTTTT. This sequence encodes CASSYGLAGNTGELFF.

This clonotype occurred many times. This chain connects TRBV28 to TRBJ1-2; TRBD1 is a possible D gene (6 bases). In germline, CDR1 is MDHEN, CDR2 SYDVKM. The CDR3 is 16 residues long. V lost 4 bases, J lost 2 bases, and 17 bases lay in between. CDR3 loop: CASSYPPDRVNYGYTF. CDR3 DNA: TGTGCCAGCAGTTACCCCCCGGACAGAGTAAACTATGGCTACACCTTC.

This clonotype has only a few counts. The V and J genes are TRBV7-3 and TRBJ2-3; D remains unclear. Germline lookup yields CDR1 SGHTA and CDR2 FQGTGA. There are 16 residues in the CDR3. Trimming stripped 4 bases from V and 4 bases from J, with 18 bases between. This CDR3 reads CASSSPTGAIADTQYF. The CDR3 DNA reads TGTGCCAGCAGCTCTCCAACGGGCGCGATCGCAGATACGCAGTATTTT.